This TCR beta chain appears in the sequencing data of a study of OX40 agonist ivuxolimab in advanced cancers. Across the study: The dose-escalation cohort had hepatocellular carcinoma, melanoma, renal cell or head and neck cancer. Partial response was recorded in three patients: one hepatocellular carcinoma and two cutaneous melanoma cases.

Blood draws occurred at baseline, cycle 4 day 1, and cycle 7 day 1. V lost 5 bases, J lost 3 bases, and 8 bases stayed unmatched. This CDR3 contains 15 residues. Germline assignment: CDR1 MNHEY and CDR2 SVGAGI. Using immunoSEQ multiplex PCR, the repertoire was profiled, and TCRdb retains in-frame clones only, with some absent. This sample carries about 71,000 clones, more than 85% of them seen once, and the ten largest clones take 1.1%. The sequencing here drew on CD4+ or CD8+ T cells sorted from blood, taken in a trial of the OX40 agonist ivuxolimab. V is TRBV6-5 and J is TRBJ2-7, with 9 nucleotides matching TRBD1. The source is an adult with an advanced solid tumor such as melanoma, head and neck, liver or kidney cancer. CDR3 coding DNA: TGTGCCAGCAGTCACCAAGGGACAGGGAACTACGAGCAGTACTTC. It translates to CASSHQGTGNYEQYF.